This TCR beta chain was found in a study of OX40 agonist ivuxolimab in advanced cancers. Study context: There were three patients with partial responses, one having hepatocellular carcinoma and two cutaneous melanoma.

The protocol was immunoSEQ multiplex PCR, while the TCRdb copy is restricted to in-frame clones and leaves out a portion. The sample holds about 22,000 clones, 84% seen once. On cycle 4 day 1 and cycle 7 day 1, as well as at baseline, blood was sampled. The ends were cut back, 3 bases at V and 5 bases at J, with 14 bases in the middle. The CDR3 extends over 14 amino acids. Germline V gene sequence: CDR1 SEHNR, CDR2 FQNEAQ (reference sequence). The chain recombines TRBV7-9 with TRBJ2-7; D possibly corresponds to TRBD2 (6 bases). The sample was CD4+ or CD8+ T cells sorted from blood, taken in a trial of the OX40 agonist ivuxolimab. The sequence was collected from an adult with an advanced solid tumor such as melanoma, head and neck, liver or kidney cancer. The chain's CDR3 is CASSLRGGVHEQYF. The DNA for the CDR3 is TGTGCCAGCAGCTTGCGGGGCGGGGTCCACGAGCAGTACTTC.